This entry concerns a single T cell receptor (beta chain). Its specificity is not known. The authors made TCR cDNA by 5'RACE template switching, adding a universal primer site and UMIs. TCRdb called the 5' RACE reads again in MiXCR, with one record for every CDR3 protein. This repertoire shows about 320,000 distinct CDR3 sequences, 6.8% found once; its top ten account for roughly a sixth. The data belong to a study of T cells after yellow fever vaccination. The overall study: In the case of low-cell-number fractions, SMART-Seq v4 Ultra Low Input was used for preparation. Study-wide findings and caveats: The CD4 and CD8 compartments had a small share of their clonotypes in common. Booster samples showed a return of most primary-vaccination clones (almost 97% CD4, about 85% CD8).

CDR1 and CDR2 from the germline V gene are SGHTA and FQGNSA. With 1 base removed from V and 8 bases from J, the gap between germline ends came to 12 bases. The CDR3 has 14 residues. This chain links TRBV7-2 with TRBJ2-1, with D tentatively TRBD2 (5 bases). The clonotype comes from a man younger than 30 who received the YFV17D yellow fever vaccine. The sample here was PBMCs, taken about 41 days after the first yellow fever vaccination. CDR3 residues: CASSLGLLGDEQFF. The CDR3 region has the DNA TGTGCCAGCAGCTTAGGACTCCTGGGAGATGAGCAGTTCTTC.